The rows below give T cell receptor beta chains drawn from one sample of a study of regulatory T cells in long-lasting Graves disease. TCRdb reprocessed the multiplex PCR reads via MiXCR and lists one record per CDR3 protein. The sample lists around 400,000 distinct CDR3 sequences; over 14% were seen once. This sample also appeared in a second study, on T cells in Graves' hyperthyroidism and ophthalmopathy.

The sequenced sample was peripheral blood mononuclear cells (PBMCs), obtained at new diagnosis, from a patient treated with antithyroid drugs. These receptors originate from a woman in her forties with Graves disease. Each CDR3 is given with its conserved first and last residue. D genes are given only for firm matches. Size values are once, few and many counts, or a class for expanded clones, and some rows have none.

v_call	j_call	d_call	clone_size	cdr3_aa	cdr3_nt
TRBV19	TRBJ2-1	TRBD2	.	CASRGMREYNNEQFF	TGTGCCAGTAGGGGGATGCGGGAGTATAACAATGAGCAGTTCTTC
TRBV19	TRBJ1-2	.	few	CASKVGGINYGYTF	TGTGCCAGTAAGGTGGGAGGGATAAACTATGGCTACACCTTC
TRBV2	TRBJ1-5	TRBD1	many	CASSDGQGQQPQHF	TGTGCCAGCAGTGACGGACAGGGTCAACAGCCCCAGCATTTT
TRBV6-2/TRBV6-3	TRBJ2-1	TRBD1	few	CASETLRGLGNEQFF	TGTGCCAGCGAAACCCTAAGGGGGCTTGGGAATGAGCAGTTCTTC
TRBV2	TRBJ2-5	TRBD2	many	CASLAGVLETQYF	TGTGCCAGCTTAGCGGGAGTTTTAGAGACCCAGTACTTC
TRBV7-9	TRBJ1-4	.	many	CASSHEDEKLFF	TGTGCCAGCAGCCACGAGGATGAAAAACTGTTTTTT
TRBV28	TRBJ2-1	.	many	CASSLMTERRVNEQFF	TGTGCCAGCAGTCTCATGACTGAGCGGCGTGTCAATGAGCAGTTCTTC
TRBV24-1	TRBJ1-2	.	many	CATSEDSYGYTF	TGTGCCACCAGTGAAGACAGCTATGGCTACACCTTC
TRBV5-5	TRBJ2-7	.	.	CASSLGLGPFYEQYF	TGTGCCAGCAGCTTGGGCCTGGGACCTTTCTACGAGCAGTACTTC
TRBV20-1	TRBJ2-1	TRBD2	many	CSASPAGEKNNEQFF	TGCAGTGCTAGCCCAGCGGGAGAAAAGAACAATGAGCAGTTCTTC
TRBV15	TRBJ1-1	TRBD1	many	CATSRDPGQRNTEAFF	TGTGCCACCAGCAGAGATCCGGGACAGAGGAACACTGAAGCTTTCTTT
TRBV12-3/TRBV12-4	TRBJ1-2	.	.	CASSLGRQEGYTF	TGTGCCAGCAGTTTAGGCAGGCAGGAAGGCTACACCTTC
TRBV2	TRBJ1-2	TRBD1	many	CASSVRTGTNYGYTF	TGTGCCAGCAGTGTAAGGACAGGGACCAACTATGGCTACACCTTC
TRBV15	TRBJ2-3	TRBD1	.	CATSRGGQGLTDTQYF	TGTGCCACCAGCAGGGGTGGACAGGGCCTCACAGATACGCAGTATTTT
TRBV5-1	TRBJ2-2	.	many	CASLAGNTGELFF	TGCGCCAGCCTTGCGGGTAACACCGGGGAGCTGTTTTTT
TRBV28	TRBJ2-6	.	many	CASSLQGEGANVLTF	TGTGCCAGCAGTTTACAGGGCGAAGGGGCCAACGTCCTGACTTTC